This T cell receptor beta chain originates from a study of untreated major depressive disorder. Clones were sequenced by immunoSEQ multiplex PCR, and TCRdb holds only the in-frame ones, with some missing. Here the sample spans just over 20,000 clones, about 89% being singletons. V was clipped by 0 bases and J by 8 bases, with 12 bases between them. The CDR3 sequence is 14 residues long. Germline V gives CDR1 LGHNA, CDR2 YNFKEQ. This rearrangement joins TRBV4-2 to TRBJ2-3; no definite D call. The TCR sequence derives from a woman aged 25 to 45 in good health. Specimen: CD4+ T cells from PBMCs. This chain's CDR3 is CASSQELSQVTQYF. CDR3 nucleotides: TGTGCCAGCAGCCAAGAACTTAGCCAGGTTACGCAGTATTTT.